The 3 T cell receptor beta chains below were found in one sample sequenced in a study of blood T cell repertoires in COVID-19. Method: immunoSEQ multiplex PCR; TCRdb's copy keeps in-frame clones and lacks some. The sample has around 100,000 clones, more than 85% seen once. Sequencing was carried out using peripheral blood. Source of these receptors: a man aged 25 to 45 in a cohort sampled during active COVID-19.

The rearrangement links TRBV9 to TRBJ2-5; possibly TRBD2 for D (7 bases). The CDR3 has 15 amino acids. The V and J ends lost 6 bases and 5 bases respectively, with 20 bases between them. Germline V gives CDR1 SGDLS, CDR2 YYNGEE. CDR3 bases: TGTGCCAGCATGTGGATGAGGGGGGGCTGGGAGACCCAGTACTTC. Protein sequence: CASMWMRGGWETQYF. The whole variable domain, remainder taken from reference TRBV9 and TRBJ2-5, is DSGVTQTPKHLITATGQRVTLRCSPRSGDLSVYWYQQSLDQGLQFLIQYYNGEERAKGNILERFSAQQFPDLHSELNLSSLELGDSALYFCASMWMRGGWETQYFGPGTRLLVL.

V is TRBV3-1 (or the pseudogene TRBV3-2) and J is TRBJ2-2, with TRBD1 matching 8 bases. The CDR3 totals 17 residues. The germline V gene has CDR1 LGHDT and CDR2 YNNKEL (reference sequence). With 1 base clipped from V and 5 bases from J, the junction kept 9 bases outside the gene matches. In DNA form, the CDR3 reads TGTGCCAGCAGCCAAGGCCCTCAGGGGGCGAGGACCGGGGAGCTGTTTTTT. It translates to CASSQGPQGARTGELFF.

The V and J genes are TRBV6-2 or TRBV6-3 and TRBJ1-1, with 7 bases identical to TRBD1. CDR3 size: 14 residues. The germline CDR1 and CDR2 sequences are MNHEY and SVGEGT. Germline trimming cut 5 bases from V and 4 bases from J; bases unmatched to any gene: 7. The DNA of the CDR3 is TGTGCCAGCAGTGGCCGACAGGGTAGCACTGAAGCTTTCTTT. Encoded protein: CASSGRQGSTEAFF.